Each of the 7 T cell receptor beta chains below was sequenced from the same sample in a study of cytomegalovirus exposure and HLA in healthy donors. The PCR was carried out with 60 Vbeta primers and 13 Jbeta primers. Clones were read by immunoSEQ multiplex PCR, and TCRdb kept only the in-frame ones, dropping some. In the table there are under 200,000 clones, about 85% of which are singletons. What was sequenced was PBMCs. Receptors originate from a male donor in good health and CMV-seropositive.

V usage is TRBV25-1 and J usage is TRBJ1-1; 9 bases line up with TRBD1. Germline CDR1 reads MGHDK; CDR2 reads SYGVNS. V gave up 5 bases and J gave up 4 bases; unmatched junction bases: 14. The CDR3 is 17 residues long. In nucleotides, the CDR3 is TGTGCCAGCAGTCCCAAGCCCCCGGACAGGGGCGTCACTGAAGCTTTCTTT. This gives the protein CASSPKPPDRGVTEAFF.

This chain uses TRBV19 with TRBJ2-7, with TRBD2 identical over 10 bases. J gave up 6 bases and V 5 bases, and 4 bases lay outside the gene matches. CDR1 is LNHDA, CDR2 SQIVND, per germline (reference sequence). The CDR3 extends over 13 amino acids. The CDR3 DNA reads as TGTGCCAGTAGTGGGCTAGCGGGAGTCGAGCAGTACTTC. Translated: CASSGLAGVEQYF.

Concerning this clone: Other nucleotide sequences in the sample specify the same CDR3. The chain employs TRBV9 and TRBJ2-7, with 7 positions matching TRBD1. CDR1 is SGDLS and CDR2 is YYNGEE in the germline V gene. Trimming removed 0 bases from V and 3 bases from J; junction bases left unmatched: 3. The CDR3 sequence is 14 residues long. For the CDR3, the DNA is TGTGCCAGCAGCGTAGGAGACAGGGACTACGAGCAGTACTTC. Protein product: CASSVGDRDYEQYF.

This chain joins TRBV27 and TRBJ1-6; TRBD1 aligns across 9 bases. Unmatched junction bases numbered 13, after V lost 7 bases and J lost 9 bases. CDR3 length: 16 amino acids. Germline loops: CDR1 MNHEY, CDR2 SMNVEV (reference sequence). The CDR3 DNA sequence: TGTGCCAGCACCTACATGGGACAGGGAAATGGTTCACCCCTCCACTTT. Amino acid sequence: CASTYMGQGNGSPLHF.

With regard to this clone: A read error may produce the germline difference seen at one junction end. The chain uses TRBV6-1 and TRBJ1-2, with D possibly TRBD1 on 5 matching bases. CDR3 length: 14 residues. Germline-derived CDR1 and CDR2 are MNHNS and SASEGT. CDR3 sequence (DNA): TGTGCCAGCAATGAACAGGCTGTCGCCTATGGCTACACCTTC. Amino acid sequence: CASNEQAVAYGYTF.

The gene calls are TRBV10-3 and TRBJ2-1; 9 bases line up with TRBD2. CDR3 length equals 17 residues. The V gene end was trimmed by 0 bases and the J gene end by 5 bases; junction bases not matched to a gene: 8. CDR1 is ENHRY, CDR2 SYGVKD, per germline. CDR3 DNA sequence: TGTGCCATCAGTGAGTCTGTAGCGGGAGTAGGTAACAATGAGCAGTTCTTC. Protein product: CAISESVAGVGNNEQFF.

This clone was observed a handful of times. This chain links TRBV2 with TRBJ1-1; the D gene is possibly TRBD1 (5 bases). Looked up from germline, CDR1 is SNHLY and CDR2 is FYNNEI. V lost 2 bases and J lost 10, with 11 bases in between. The length of the CDR3 is 12 residues. CDR3 DNA: TGTGCCAGCAGTGAAACGGTACAGGTAGCTTTCTTT. Translating it yields CASSETVQVAFF.